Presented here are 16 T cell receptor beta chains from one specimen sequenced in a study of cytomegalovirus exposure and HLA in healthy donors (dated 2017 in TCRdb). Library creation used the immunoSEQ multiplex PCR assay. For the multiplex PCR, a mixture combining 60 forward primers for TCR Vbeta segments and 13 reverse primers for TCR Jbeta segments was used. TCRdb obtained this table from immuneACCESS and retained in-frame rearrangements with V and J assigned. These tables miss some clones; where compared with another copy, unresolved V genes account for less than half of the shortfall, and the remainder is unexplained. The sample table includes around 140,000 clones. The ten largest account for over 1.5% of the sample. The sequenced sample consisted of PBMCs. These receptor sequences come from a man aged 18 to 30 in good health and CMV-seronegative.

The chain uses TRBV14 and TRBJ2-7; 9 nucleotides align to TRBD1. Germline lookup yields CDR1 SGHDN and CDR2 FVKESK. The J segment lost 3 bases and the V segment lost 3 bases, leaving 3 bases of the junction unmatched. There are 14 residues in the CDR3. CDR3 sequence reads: CASSQGQGLYEQYF. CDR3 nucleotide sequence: TGTGCCAGCAGCCAGGGACAGGGACTCTACGAGCAGTACTTC.

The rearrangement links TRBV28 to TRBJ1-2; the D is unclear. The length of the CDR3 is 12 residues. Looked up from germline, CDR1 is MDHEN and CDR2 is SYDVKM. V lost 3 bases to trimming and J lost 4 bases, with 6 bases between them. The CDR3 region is CASSLMSYGYTF. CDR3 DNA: TGTGCCAGCAGTTTGATGAGCTATGGCTACACCTTC.

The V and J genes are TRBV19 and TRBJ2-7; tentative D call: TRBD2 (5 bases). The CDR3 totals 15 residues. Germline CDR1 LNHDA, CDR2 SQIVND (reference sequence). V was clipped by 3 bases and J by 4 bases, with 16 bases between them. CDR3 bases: TGTGCCAGTAGTATCCAGATGGGAGTAGGATACGAGCAGTACTTC. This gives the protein CASSIQMGVGYEQYF.

CDR3 region: CASSEDIGGQETQYF. DNA for the CDR3: TGTGCCAGCAGTGAAGATATAGGGGGCCAAGAGACCCAGTACTTC. The V call is TRBV2, the J call TRBJ2-5, with a possible D match to TRBD1 (6 bases). CDR3 size: 15 residues. The V and J ends lost 1 base and 1 base respectively, with 10 bases between them. CDR1 and CDR2 from the germline V gene are SNHLY and FYNNEI. Full variable domain (rest looked up from reference TRBV2 and TRBJ2-5): EPEVTQTPSHQVTQMGQEVILRCVPISNHLYFYWYRQILGQKVEFLVSFYNNEISEKSEIFDDQFSVERPDGSNFTLKIRSTKLEDSAMYFCASSEDIGGQETQYFGPGTRLLVL.

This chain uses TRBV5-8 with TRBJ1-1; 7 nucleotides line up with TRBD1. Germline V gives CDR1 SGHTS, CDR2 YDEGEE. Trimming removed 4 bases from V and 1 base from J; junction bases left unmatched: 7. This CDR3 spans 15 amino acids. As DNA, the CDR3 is TGTGCCAGCAGCCACGTGGCAGGGGGGAACACTGAAGCTTTCTTT. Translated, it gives CASSHVAGGNTEAFF.

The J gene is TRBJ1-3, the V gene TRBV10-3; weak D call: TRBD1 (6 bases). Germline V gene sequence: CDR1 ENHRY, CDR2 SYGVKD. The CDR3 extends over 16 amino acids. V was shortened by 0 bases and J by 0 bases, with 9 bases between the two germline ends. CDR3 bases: TGTGCCATCAGTGAGTCATACAGGGCCTCTGGAAACACCATATATTTT. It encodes CAISESYRASGNTIYF.

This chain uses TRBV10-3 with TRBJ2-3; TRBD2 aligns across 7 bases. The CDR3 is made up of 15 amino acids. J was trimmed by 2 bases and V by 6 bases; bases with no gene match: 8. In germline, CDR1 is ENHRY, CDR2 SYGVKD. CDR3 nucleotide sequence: TGTGCCATCAGGGGGGTTAGCGGGTACACAGATACGCAGTATTTT. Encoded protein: CAIRGVSGYTDTQYF.

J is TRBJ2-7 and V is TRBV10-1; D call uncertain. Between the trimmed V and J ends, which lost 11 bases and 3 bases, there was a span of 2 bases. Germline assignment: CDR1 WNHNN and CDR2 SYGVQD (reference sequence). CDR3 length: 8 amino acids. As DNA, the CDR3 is TGCGCCCGCTACGAGCAGTACTTC. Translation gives CARYEQYF.

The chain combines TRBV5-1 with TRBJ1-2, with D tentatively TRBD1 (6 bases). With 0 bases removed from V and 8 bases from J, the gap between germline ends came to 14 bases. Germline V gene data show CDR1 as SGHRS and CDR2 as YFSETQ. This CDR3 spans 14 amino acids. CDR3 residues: CASSLETGGGGYTF. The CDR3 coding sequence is TGCGCCAGCAGCTTGGAAACGGGCGGGGGCGGCTACACCTTC. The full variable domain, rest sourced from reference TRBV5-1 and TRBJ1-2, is KAGVTQTPRYLIKTRGQQVTLSCSPISGHRSVSWYQQTPGQGLQFLFEYFSETQRNKGNFPGRFSGRQFSNSRSEMNVSTLELGDSALYLCASSLETGGGGYTFGSGTRLTVV.

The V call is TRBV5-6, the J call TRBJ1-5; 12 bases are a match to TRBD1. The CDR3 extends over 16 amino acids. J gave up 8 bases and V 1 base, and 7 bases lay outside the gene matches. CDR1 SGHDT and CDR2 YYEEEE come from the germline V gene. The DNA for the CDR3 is TGTGCCAGCAGCTTGTACGGGACAGGGGGCGCAGAGCCCCAGCATTTT. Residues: CASSLYGTGGAEPQHF.

The CDR3: CASSLVTDLDFSGANVLTF. In nucleotides, the CDR3 is TGTGCCAGCAGCTTAGTGACAGACTTGGATTTCTCTGGGGCCAACGTCCTGACTTTC. The rearrangement links TRBV11-1 to TRBJ2-6; possibly TRBD1 for D (5 bases). Looked up from germline, CDR1 is SGHAT and CDR2 is FQDESV (reference sequence). The CDR3 is 19 amino acids. Trimming took off 1 base at V and 0 bases at J, with 16 bases between the two ends.

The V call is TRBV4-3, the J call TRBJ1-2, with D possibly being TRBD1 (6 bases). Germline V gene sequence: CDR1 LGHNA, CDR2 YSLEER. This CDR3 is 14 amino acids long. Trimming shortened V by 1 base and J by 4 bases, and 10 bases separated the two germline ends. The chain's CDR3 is CASSQVGQRYGYTF. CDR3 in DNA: TGCGCCAGCAGCCAAGTAGGACAGCGCTATGGCTACACCTTC.

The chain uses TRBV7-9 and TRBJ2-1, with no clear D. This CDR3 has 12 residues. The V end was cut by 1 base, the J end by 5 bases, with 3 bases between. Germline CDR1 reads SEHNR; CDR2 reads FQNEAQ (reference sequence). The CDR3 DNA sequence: TGTGCCAGCAGCTTAGTCAACAATGAGCAGTTCTTC. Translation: CASSLVNNEQFF.

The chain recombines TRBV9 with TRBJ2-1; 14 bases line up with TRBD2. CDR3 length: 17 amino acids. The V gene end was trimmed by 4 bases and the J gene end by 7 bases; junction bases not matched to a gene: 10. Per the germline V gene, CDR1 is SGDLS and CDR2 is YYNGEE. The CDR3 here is CASSHPNWTSGGNEQFF. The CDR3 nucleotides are TGTGCCAGCAGCCATCCTAATTGGACTAGCGGGGGGAATGAGCAGTTCTTC.

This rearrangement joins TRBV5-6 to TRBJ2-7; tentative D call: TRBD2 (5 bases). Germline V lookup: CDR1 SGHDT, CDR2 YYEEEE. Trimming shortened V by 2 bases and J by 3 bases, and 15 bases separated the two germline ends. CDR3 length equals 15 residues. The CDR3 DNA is TGTGCCAGCAGCTTTTCGGGGAATCCCGACTACGAGCAGTACTTC. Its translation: CASSFSGNPDYEQYF.

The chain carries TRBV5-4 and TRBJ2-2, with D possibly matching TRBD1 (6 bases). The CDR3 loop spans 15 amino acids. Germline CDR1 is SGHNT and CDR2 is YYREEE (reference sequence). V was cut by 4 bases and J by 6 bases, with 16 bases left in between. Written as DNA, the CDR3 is TGTGCCAGCAGCCCGAAATTGACAGGAGCCGGGGAGCTGTTTTTT. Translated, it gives CASSPKLTGAGELFF.